Listed here are 32 T cell receptor beta chains from one sample, sequenced in a study of T cell changes during pregnancy in multiple sclerosis. TCRdb keeps only in-frame clones here, not all; method: immunoSEQ multiplex PCR. The sample has some 28,000 clones; more than 85% are singletons. Specimen: CD4+ T cells from peripheral blood mononuclear cells, collected in the first trimester of pregnancy. All receptors derive from a female donor in good health, enrolled as a control in a pregnancy study.

The J gene is TRBJ2-1, the V gene TRBV9; 7 bases align to TRBD2. V gave up 0 bases and J gave up 0 bases; unmatched junction bases: 3. Germline values: CDR1 SGDLS, CDR2 YYNGEE. The CDR3 has 16 residues. The CDR3: CASSVVRTSSYNEQFF. The CDR3 nucleotides are TGTGCCAGCAGCGTAGTACGGACTAGCTCCTACAATGAGCAGTTCTTC.

The chain uses TRBV2 and TRBJ2-2, with TRBD1 matching 9 bases. CDR3 size: 14 residues. V was pared by 10 bases and J by 0 bases, with 3 bases of the junction left unmatched. Germline V gene sequence: CDR1 SNHLY, CDR2 FYNNEI. CDR3 coding DNA: TGTGCCACCGGGACAGGGTCGAACACCGGGGAGCTGTTTTTT. This codes for CATGTGSNTGELFF.

The rearrangement uses TRBV7-2 and TRBJ1-4; no clear D. There are 15 residues in the CDR3. Trimming took off 5 bases at V and 0 bases at J, with 10 bases between the two ends. Germline-derived CDR1 and CDR2 are SGHTA and FQGNSA. The CDR3 reads CASSPDISTNEKLFF. As DNA, the CDR3 is TGTGCCAGCAGCCCAGACATTTCAACTAATGAAAAACTGTTTTTT.

This clone was recorded only once. The chain recombines TRBV27 with TRBJ2-1; TRBD1 might be the D (7 bases). Germline CDR1 reads MNHEY; CDR2 reads SMNVEV (reference sequence). This CDR3 is built from 14 residues. V was shortened by 5 bases and J by 6 bases, with 14 bases between the two germline ends. Here the CDR3 reads CASSAGGFGNEQFF. Here the CDR3 DNA reads TGTGCCAGCAGTGCAGGGGGGTTTGGCAATGAGCAGTTCTTC.

About this clone itself: One junction end does not reproduce the germline sequence, and a read error may be involved. The chain has TRBV2 and TRBJ1-1; no clear D. Germline assignment: CDR1 SNHLY and CDR2 FYNNEI. The CDR3 covers 16 residues. CDR3 region: CVSSEGFAGLNTEAFF. The CDR3, as DNA: TGTGTCAGCAGTGAAGGGTTTGCGGGGTTGAACACTGAAGCTTTCTTT.

The chain recombines TRBV5-4 with TRBJ1-1; unclear D gene. There are 15 residues in the CDR3. Germline loops: CDR1 SGHNT, CDR2 YYREEE (reference sequence). V lost 4 bases and J 0 bases, leaving 13 bases between the germline ends. The CDR3 protein is CASSDPRVLNTEAFF. The CDR3 DNA is TGTGCCAGCAGCGATCCGAGGGTCCTGAACACTGAAGCTTTCTTT.

The V gene is TRBV15, the J gene TRBJ2-3; TRBD2 might be the D (7 bases). The germline V gene encodes CDR1 LNHNV and CDR2 YYDKDF (reference sequence). V shed 8 bases and J shed 3 bases, with 15 bases lying between them. CDR3 size: 14 residues. CDR3 residues: CATAGEGSTDTQYF. CDR3 sequence (DNA): TGTGCCACCGCAGGGGAGGGGTCGACAGATACGCAGTATTTT.

This chain links TRBV30 with TRBJ2-6, with D possibly being TRBD1 (5 bases). Germline CDR1 and CDR2: GTSNPN and SVGIG (reference sequence). V lost 6 bases and J lost 0, with 9 bases in between. CDR3 size: 14 residues. The CDR3 DNA is TGTGCCTGTGACAGAGCCTCTGGGGCCAACGTCCTGACTTTC. Protein sequence: CACDRASGANVLTF.

The J gene is TRBJ2-7, the V gene TRBV5-1; TRBD2 matches at 9 bases. V trimming: 2 bases; J trimming: 3 bases; junction bases outside the gene matches: 3. Germline V gene sequence: CDR1 SGHRS, CDR2 YFSETQ. This CDR3 comprises 14 residues. CDR3 protein: CASSFSGSLYEQYF. The CDR3 DNA sequence: TGCGCCAGCAGCTTTAGCGGGAGCCTCTACGAGCAGTACTTC.

The chain links TRBV18 to TRBJ2-6; 10 bases are a match to TRBD1. The CDR3 runs to 18 residues. Germline CDR1 and CDR2: KGHSH and LQKENI. V shed 4 bases and J 0 bases; nucleotides not matched to a gene: 6. As DNA, the CDR3 is TGTGCCAGCTCACACCAGACAGGGGGCACCTCTGGGGCCAACGTCCTGACTTTC. Translated: CASSHQTGGTSGANVLTF.

V usage is TRBV9 and J usage is TRBJ2-7, with 10 bases fitting TRBD2. Germline lookup yields CDR1 SGDLS and CDR2 YYNGEE. This CDR3 has 17 amino acids. Germline trimming cut 2 bases from V and 1 base from J; bases unmatched to any gene: 9. The CDR3 DNA is TGTGCCAGCAGCGTGCGAGCGGGAGGGCCCAAATCCTACGAGCAGTACTTC. This encodes CASSVRAGGPKSYEQYF.

V and J are TRBV6-1 and TRBJ1-2, with D hard to call. CDR1 is MNHNS, CDR2 SASEGT, per germline. The V gene lost 2 bases and the J gene lost 4 bases, with 17 bases spanning the gap. The CDR3 consists of 16 residues. The CDR3 spells CASSEIGERALYGYTF. DNA of the CDR3: TGTGCCAGCAGTGAAATTGGTGAGAGGGCTCTCTATGGCTACACCTTC.

The chain links TRBV7-9 to TRBJ2-5; no reliable D call. V was trimmed by 5 bases and J by 1 base, leaving 14 bases between them. The CDR3 length is 15 residues. The germline V gene has CDR1 SEHNR and CDR2 FQNEAQ (reference sequence). The CDR3 nucleotides are TGTGCCAGCAGCATCCTCCACAAGTCCCAAGAGACCCAGTACTTC. Translating gives CASSILHKSQETQYF.

The chain carries TRBV10-3 and TRBJ2-7, with TRBD2 identical over 7 bases. The CDR3 runs 14 residues. V lost 7 bases and J lost 1; bases outside the gene matches: 7. CDR1 ENHRY and CDR2 SYGVKD come from the germline V gene. The CDR3 protein is CAIKTAGRSYEQYF. The CDR3 DNA reads TGTGCCATCAAAACAGCGGGAAGGTCCTACGAGCAGTACTTC.

The chain recombines TRBV19 with TRBJ2-7; 8 nucleotides line up with TRBD1. The V gene's germline CDR1 is LNHDA and CDR2 SQIVND (reference sequence). CDR3 length: 13 amino acids. V trimming: 5 bases; J trimming: 6 bases; junction bases outside the gene matches: 6. CDR3 region: CASSATGDSEQYF. CDR3 DNA sequence: TGTGCCAGTAGTGCGACAGGGGATAGCGAGCAGTACTTC.

This chain uses TRBV19 with TRBJ2-5; 8 bases are a match to TRBD2. The junction had 7 bases not matched to a gene; V was cut back by 2 bases and J by 5 bases. The CDR3 extends over 15 amino acids. Germline CDR1 LNHDA, CDR2 SQIVND (reference sequence). CDR3 in DNA: TGTGCCAGTAGTATATTTGCGGGGGGAGGTGAGACCCAGTACTTC. Amino acid sequence: CASSIFAGGGETQYF.

The chain recombines TRBV15 with TRBJ2-2, with a weak D call TRBD2 (5 bases). CDR1 and CDR2 from the germline V gene are LNHNV and YYDKDF (reference sequence). The CDR3 totals 14 residues. Trimming took off 1 base at V and 8 bases at J, with 11 bases between the two ends. Written as DNA, the CDR3 is TGTGCCACCAGCAGAGCGGGGATTAAGGGGGAGCTGTTTTTT. Its protein product is CATSRAGIKGELFF.

The V call is TRBV6-1, the J call TRBJ1-3; D might be TRBD1 (5 bases). Germline V gene sequence: CDR1 MNHNS, CDR2 SASEGT. The ends were cut back, 3 bases at V and 0 bases at J, with 15 bases in the middle. This CDR3 spans 17 amino acids. The CDR3 region has the DNA TGTGCCAGCAGTGAGCAGACAGCTTCAAGCTCTGGAAACACCATATATTTT. Its translation is CASSEQTASSSGNTIYF.

The J gene is TRBJ2-7, the V gene TRBV28; D is perhaps TRBD1 (5 bases). The V end was cut by 2 bases, the J end by 1 base, with 9 bases between. This CDR3 is built from 14 residues. Germline V lookup: CDR1 MDHEN, CDR2 SYDVKM. CDR3 protein: CASSLTGSSYEQYF. In DNA, the CDR3 is TGTGCCAGCAGTTTAACAGGTTCGTCCTACGAGCAGTACTTC.

This sequence joins TRBV7-9 and TRBJ2-2, with 7 bases matching TRBD1. With 5 bases clipped from V and 3 bases from J, the junction kept 6 bases outside the gene matches. CDR3 length equals 15 residues. Germline loops: CDR1 SEHNR, CDR2 FQNEAQ (reference sequence). CDR3 loop: CASSPQGLDTGELFF. CDR3 in DNA: TGTGCCAGCAGCCCACAGGGGCTGGACACCGGGGAGCTGTTTTTT.

The chain has TRBV5-6 and TRBJ2-1; D gene unclear. CDR1 and CDR2 from the germline V gene are SGHDT and YYEEEE. Deletions cut 1 base from V and 8 bases from J, with 7 bases between. The CDR3 covers 12 residues. The CDR3 region has the DNA TGTGCCAGCAGCTTGAGCTTGCATGAGCAGTTCTTC. Amino acid sequence: CASSLSLHEQFF.

The chain carries TRBV19 and TRBJ1-5; 10 bases agree with TRBD1. With 6 bases clipped from V and 4 bases from J, the junction kept 3 bases outside the gene matches. The germline gives CDR1 LNHDA, CDR2 SQIVND (reference sequence). The CDR3 runs to 14 residues. CDR3 coding DNA: TGTGCCAGTAGCGAGGGACAGGGGAATCAGCCCCAGCATTTT. Translation gives CASSEGQGNQPQHF.

The rearrangement joins TRBV28 to TRBJ2-7, with 7 nucleotides matching TRBD1. The CDR3 sequence is 14 residues long. V was clipped by 6 bases and J by 3 bases; unmatched bases: 8. The germline V gene encodes CDR1 MDHEN and CDR2 SYDVKM. CDR3: CASRKMTGIYEQYF. The CDR3 bases are TGTGCCAGCAGAAAAATGACAGGGATCTACGAGCAGTACTTC.

This clone was observed once. The rearrangement joins TRBV11-3 to TRBJ2-2, with TRBD2 identical over 9 bases. Trimming removed 0 bases from V and 0 bases from J; junction bases left unmatched: 5. This CDR3 comprises 18 residues. Germline V lookup: CDR1 SGHNT, CDR2 YENEEA. Here the CDR3 reads CASSLERREGPNTGELFF. The CDR3 DNA sequence: TGTGCCAGCAGCTTAGAAAGGCGGGAGGGCCCGAACACCGGGGAGCTGTTTTTT.

The J gene is TRBJ1-1, the V gene TRBV5-6; 9 nucleotides match TRBD1. The trim removed 1 base at V and 0 bases at J, leaving 7 bases unmatched. The CDR3 runs 17 residues. Germline values: CDR1 SGHDT, CDR2 YYEEEE. This CDR3 is CASSLSGTGIMNTEAFF. The CDR3 nucleotides are TGTGCCAGCAGCTTGTCTGGGACAGGGATCATGAACACTGAAGCTTTCTTT.

This clone was detected once. The chain's CDR3 is CASSHSRWRNTEAFF. The DNA of the CDR3 is TGTGCCAGCAGCCACTCCAGGTGGCGGAACACTGAAGCTTTCTTT. The chain uses TRBV6-5 and TRBJ1-1, with unresolved D. Germline-derived CDR1 and CDR2 are MNHEY and SVGAGI. The V end was cut by 6 bases, the J end by 1 base, with 15 bases between. The CDR3 has 15 residues.

The rearrangement uses TRBV5-1 and TRBJ2-3; 9 nucleotides agree with TRBD1. After removal of 4 bases from V and 5 bases from J, the junction contained 5 bases not matched to a gene. The length of the CDR3 is 14 residues. CDR1 and CDR2 (germline): SGHRS, YFSETQ. CDR3 bases: TGCGCCAGCAGCCTGGACAGGGGAGGAGATACGCAGTATTTT. This translates into CASSLDRGGDTQYF.

This chain uses TRBV21-1 with TRBJ1-5; the D call of TRBD1 is as the table states it, not checked on the DNA. TRBV21-1 is classified as a pseudogene. There are 17 residues in the CDR3. This CDR3 reads CASSKAGTGGFCQPQHF. The CDR3 DNA sequence: TGTGCCAGCAGCAAAGCCGGGACAGGGGGCTTCTGTCAGCCCCAGCATTTT.

Points on this clone: A junction boundary mismatches the germline segment, possibly from a read error. V and J are TRBV20-1 and TRBJ2-5; 8 nucleotides line up with TRBD2. Germline CDR1 and CDR2: DFQATT and SNEGSKA (reference sequence). This CDR3 is 10 amino acids long. The CDR3, as DNA: TGTGTAGCGGGGAGAGAGACCCAGTACTTC. Protein: CVAGRETQYF.

The V and J genes are TRBV2 and TRBJ2-1; 9 nucleotides line up with TRBD2. The ends lost 7 bases at V and 5 bases at J; junction bases unmatched: 12. The CDR3 spans 16 residues. Looked up from germline, CDR1 is SNHLY and CDR2 is FYNNEI. CDR3 residues: CASNTRMGLANNEQFF. CDR3 in DNA: TGTGCCAGCAACACTCGAATGGGACTAGCAAACAATGAGCAGTTCTTC.

This clone is judged medium-sized. V gene TRBV5-4 combines with J gene TRBJ2-7; 7 bases line up with TRBD1. Germline V gives CDR1 SGHNT, CDR2 YYREEE (reference sequence). The ends lost 4 bases at V and 4 bases at J; junction bases unmatched: 11. The CDR3 covers 15 residues. CDR3: CASSPGGGQSYEQYF. The CDR3 DNA reads as TGTGCCAGCAGCCCAGGTGGGGGACAGTCTTACGAGCAGTACTTC.

The chain recombines TRBV5-1 with TRBJ1-1; D might be TRBD1 (5 bases). The CDR3 loop spans 13 amino acids. Trimming removed 4 bases at V and 8 bases at J, with 15 bases between. Per the germline V gene, CDR1 is SGHRS and CDR2 is YFSETQ. The CDR3 spells CASSPTAHQEAFF. The CDR3 DNA reads TGCGCCAGCAGCCCGACAGCTCACCAGGAAGCTTTCTTT.